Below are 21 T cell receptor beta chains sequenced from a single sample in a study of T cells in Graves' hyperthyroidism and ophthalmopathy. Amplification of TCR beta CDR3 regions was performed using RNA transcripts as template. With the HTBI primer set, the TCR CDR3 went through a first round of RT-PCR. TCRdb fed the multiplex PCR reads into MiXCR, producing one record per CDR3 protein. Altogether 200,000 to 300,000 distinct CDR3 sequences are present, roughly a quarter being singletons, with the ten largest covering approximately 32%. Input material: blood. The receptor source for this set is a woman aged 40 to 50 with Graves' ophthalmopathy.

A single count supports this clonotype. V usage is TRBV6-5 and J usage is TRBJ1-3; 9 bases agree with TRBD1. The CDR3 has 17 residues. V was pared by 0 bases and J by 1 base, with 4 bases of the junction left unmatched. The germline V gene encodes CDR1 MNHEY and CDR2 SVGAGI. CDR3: CASSYSRGQGSGNTIYF. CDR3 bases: TGTGCCAGCAGTTACTCGAGGGGACAGGGTTCTGGAAACACCATATATTTT.

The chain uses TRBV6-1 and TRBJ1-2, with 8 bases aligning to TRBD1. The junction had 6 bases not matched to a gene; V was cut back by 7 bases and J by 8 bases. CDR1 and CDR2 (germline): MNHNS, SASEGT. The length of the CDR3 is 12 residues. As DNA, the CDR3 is TGTGCCAGCACCAGGGGGCGGCGGGGCTACACCTTC. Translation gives CASTRGRRGYTF.

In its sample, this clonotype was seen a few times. The CDR3 DNA follows: TGTGCCAGCTCACCATTCGGTCTGGCCGGTACCGGGGAGCTGTTTTTT. Protein sequence: CASSPFGLAGTGELFF. V gene TRBV18 combines with J gene TRBJ2-2; no reliable D call. Germline V CDR1 and CDR2: KGHSH, LQKENI. V was pared by 2 bases and J by 5 bases, with 15 bases between. The CDR3 covers 16 residues.

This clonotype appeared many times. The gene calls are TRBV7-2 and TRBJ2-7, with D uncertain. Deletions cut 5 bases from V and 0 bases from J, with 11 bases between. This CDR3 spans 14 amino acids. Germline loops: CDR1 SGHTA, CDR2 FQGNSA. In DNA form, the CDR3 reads TGTGCCAGCAGCCCGCAGGACCTCTCCTACGAGCAGTACTTC. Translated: CASSPQDLSYEQYF.

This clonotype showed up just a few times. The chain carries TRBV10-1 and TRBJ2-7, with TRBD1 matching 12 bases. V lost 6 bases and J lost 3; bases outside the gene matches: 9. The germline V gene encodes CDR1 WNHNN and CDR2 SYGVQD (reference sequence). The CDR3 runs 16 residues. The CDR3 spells CASSASGTGGLYEQYF. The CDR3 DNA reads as TGCGCCAGCAGCGCCTCCGGGACAGGGGGCCTCTACGAGCAGTACTTC.

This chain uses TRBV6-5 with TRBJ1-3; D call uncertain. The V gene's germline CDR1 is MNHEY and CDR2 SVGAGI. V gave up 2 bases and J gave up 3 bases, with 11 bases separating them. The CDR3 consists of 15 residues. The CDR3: CASSYEGINGNTIYF. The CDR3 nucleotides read TGTGCCAGCAGTTACGAGGGAATTAATGGAAACACCATATATTTT.

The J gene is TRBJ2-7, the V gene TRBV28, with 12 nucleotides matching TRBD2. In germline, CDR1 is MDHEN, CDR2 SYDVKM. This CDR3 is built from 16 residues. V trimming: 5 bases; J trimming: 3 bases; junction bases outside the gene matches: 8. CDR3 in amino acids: CASSPTSGSKFYEQYF. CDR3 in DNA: TGTGCCAGCAGTCCGACTAGCGGGAGTAAATTCTACGAGCAGTACTTC.

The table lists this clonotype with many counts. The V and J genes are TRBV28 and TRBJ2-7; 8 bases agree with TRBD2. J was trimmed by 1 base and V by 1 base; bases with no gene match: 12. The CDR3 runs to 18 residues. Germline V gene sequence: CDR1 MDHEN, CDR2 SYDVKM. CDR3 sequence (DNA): TGTGCCAGCAGTTTATCGGCCCACGGGACTAGGGGTTCCTACGAGCAGTACTTC. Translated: CASSLSAHGTRGSYEQYF.

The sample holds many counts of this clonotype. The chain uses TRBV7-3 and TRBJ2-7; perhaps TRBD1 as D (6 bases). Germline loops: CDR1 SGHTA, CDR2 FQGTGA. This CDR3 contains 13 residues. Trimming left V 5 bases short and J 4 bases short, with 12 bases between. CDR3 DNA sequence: TGTGCCAGCAGCGTCGGACAGCCATACGAGCAGTACTTC. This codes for CASSVGQPYEQYF.

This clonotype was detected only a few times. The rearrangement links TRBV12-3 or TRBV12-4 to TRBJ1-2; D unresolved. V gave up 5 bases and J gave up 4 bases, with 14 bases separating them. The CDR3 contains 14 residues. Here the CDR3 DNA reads TGTGCCAGCAGTCCCTCAAGATCCCCCTATGGCTACACCTTC. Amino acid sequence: CASSPSRSPYGYTF.

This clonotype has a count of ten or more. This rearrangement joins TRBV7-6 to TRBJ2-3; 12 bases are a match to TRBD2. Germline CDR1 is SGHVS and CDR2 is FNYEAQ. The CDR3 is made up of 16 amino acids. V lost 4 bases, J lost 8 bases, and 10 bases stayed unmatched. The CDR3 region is CASSSSGRAGYVTQYF. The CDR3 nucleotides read TGTGCCAGCAGCTCTAGCGGGAGGGCCGGGTATGTTACGCAGTATTTT.

In DNA form, the CDR3 reads TGTGCCATCAGTGGAAGACTTGGACAGGGGGCCGGAAGGACTGAAGCTTTCTTT. Translated, it gives CAISGRLGQGAGRTEAFF. The rearrangement joins TRBV10-3 to TRBJ1-1, with 11 bases matching TRBD1. This CDR3 has 18 amino acids. The junction had 15 bases not matched to a gene; V was cut back by 4 bases and J by 5 bases. The germline gives CDR1 ENHRY, CDR2 SYGVKD.

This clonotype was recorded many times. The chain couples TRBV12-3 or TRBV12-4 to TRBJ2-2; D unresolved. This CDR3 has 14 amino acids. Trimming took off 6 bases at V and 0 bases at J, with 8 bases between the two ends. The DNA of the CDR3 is TGTGCCAGCAGAGGTCCTTCGAACACCGGGGAGCTGTTTTTT. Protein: CASRGPSNTGELFF.

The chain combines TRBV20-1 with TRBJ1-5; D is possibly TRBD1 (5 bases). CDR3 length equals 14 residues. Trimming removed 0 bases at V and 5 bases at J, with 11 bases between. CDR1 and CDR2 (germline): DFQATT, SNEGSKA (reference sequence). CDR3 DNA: TGCAGTGCTAGAGATAATAGGGGATATCAGCCCCAGCATTTT. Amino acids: CSARDNRGYQPQHF.

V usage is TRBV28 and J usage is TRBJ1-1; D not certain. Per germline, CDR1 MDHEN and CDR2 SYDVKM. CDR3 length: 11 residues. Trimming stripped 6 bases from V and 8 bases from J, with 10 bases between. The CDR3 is CASSLYAEAFF. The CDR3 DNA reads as TGTGCCAGCAGCCTTTACGCGGAAGCTTTCTTT.

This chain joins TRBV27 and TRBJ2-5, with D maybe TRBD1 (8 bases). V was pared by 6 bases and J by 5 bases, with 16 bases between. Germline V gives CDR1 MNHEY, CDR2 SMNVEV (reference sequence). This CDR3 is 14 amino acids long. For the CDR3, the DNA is TGTGCCAGCAGCAACAGGGGGGGTCGTGAGACCCAGTACTTC. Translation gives CASSNRGGRETQYF.

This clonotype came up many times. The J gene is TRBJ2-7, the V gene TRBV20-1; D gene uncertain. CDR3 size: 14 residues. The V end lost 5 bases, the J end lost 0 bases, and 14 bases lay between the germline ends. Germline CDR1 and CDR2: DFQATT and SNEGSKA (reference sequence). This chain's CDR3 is CSAESILNSYEQYF. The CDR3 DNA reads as TGCAGTGCTGAGAGTATCCTCAACTCCTACGAGCAGTACTTC.

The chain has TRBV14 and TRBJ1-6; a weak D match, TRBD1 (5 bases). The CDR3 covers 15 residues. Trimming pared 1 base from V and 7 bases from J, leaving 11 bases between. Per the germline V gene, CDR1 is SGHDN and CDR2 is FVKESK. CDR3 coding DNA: TGTGCCAGCAGCCAAGGGCGGGGGAAGAATTCACCCCTCCACTTT. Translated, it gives CASSQGRGKNSPLHF.

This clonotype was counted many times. The CDR3 DNA sequence: TGTGCCAGCACCCTGGGAACAGGGGTCGAGCAGTACTTC. It is translated as CASTLGTGVEQYF. The chain joins TRBV28 to TRBJ2-7; 7 bases map to TRBD1. The CDR3 totals 13 residues. Germline values: CDR1 MDHEN, CDR2 SYDVKM. V shed 7 bases, J shed 6 bases, and the junction held 9 bases outside the gene matches.

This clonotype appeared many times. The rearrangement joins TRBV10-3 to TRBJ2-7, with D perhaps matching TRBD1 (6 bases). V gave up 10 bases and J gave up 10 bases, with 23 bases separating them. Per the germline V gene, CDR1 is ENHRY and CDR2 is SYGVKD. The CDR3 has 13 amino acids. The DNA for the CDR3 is TGTGCCACCCGGACAGTGGAAGCCCATGGACAGTACTTC. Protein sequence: CATRTVEAHGQYF.

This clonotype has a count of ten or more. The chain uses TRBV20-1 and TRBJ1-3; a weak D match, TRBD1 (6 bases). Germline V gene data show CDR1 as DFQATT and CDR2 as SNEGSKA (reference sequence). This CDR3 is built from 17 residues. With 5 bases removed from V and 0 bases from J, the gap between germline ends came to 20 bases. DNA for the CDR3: TGCAGTGCTGCAGCCAGGGGATCGACAGGCTCTGGAAACACCATATATTTT. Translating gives CSAAARGSTGSGNTIYF.